This TCR beta chain was recovered during a study of shared clonotypes between healthy human individuals (dated by TCRdb to 2018 to 2020). Notes on the research overall: The cohort comprised a couple of women and a few men aged 18 to 49 years. To estimate repertoire size and how much clonotypes are shared between individuals, the study performed deep sequencing of blood TCR repertoires from five healthy adults. Different laboratories and diverse techniques were used to prepare libraries and sequence TCR repertoires, to increase sequencing depth and limit assay-specific biases. Per donor, leukapheresis produced somewhere between about 0.94 and 9.5 billion PBMCs. For each donor, CD4 naive and CD4 memory were each run on three plates, CD8 naive on two plates, and CD8 memory on one plate. Broad study findings and their caveats: Pairwise subsampling indicated that sequencing depth was expected to affect the degree of clonotype sharing among donors. Incomplete sequencing was indicated by rarefaction of sorted-subset datasets, despite the large sequencing depth. Naive subsets generally had larger estimated clonotype richness than memory subsets. Because the study included only a small number of donors, the genetic and exposure-history diversity represented was limited. Compared with non-shared clonotypes, clonotypes shared by all four sorted-subset donors had higher generation probabilities. Sharing across several donors was observed for approximately 5% of naive CD4, over 3% of naive CD8, over 2% of memory CD4, and around 0.42% of memory CD8 clonotypes. Sampling was restricted to blood, and TCR repertoires in tissue are likely to differ from TCR repertoires in blood.

About this clone: Its antigen target is currently unknown. Nothing much larger sits one base from this clone, and base qualities are not available.

Including the terminal cysteine and phenylalanine, the CDR3 comprises 15 residues. The sequence is cut down to CDR3 DNA, 45 bases in frame from base 1. Taken from the germline V gene (reference sequence), the CDR1 and CDR2 loops are GTSNPN and SVGIG. V is pared back by 0 bases and J by 7 bases, with 18 bases lying between the germline termini. The donors were healthy, HIV-negative adults who had no recently reported acute infections or vaccinations. Only Caucasian adults living in Nashville, Tennessee, USA were represented among the donors. CD4+ T cells were enriched by magnetic negative selection, after which naive cells were positively selected on CD45RA and the negative fraction was taken as the memory subset. Blood was obtained by leukapheresis, after which PBMCs were separated by Ficoll-Histopaque density gradient centrifugation and cryopreserved in liquid nitrogen vapor phase. Analytical flow cytometry was used to check the purity and quantity of each magnetically sorted T cell population. Genomic DNA was isolated from each sorted fraction and quantified by UV absorbance on a Nanodrop 2000c.

Using the deep immunoSEQ assay, multiplex PCR amplified TCR CDR3 regions from genomic DNA. Extracted genomic DNA from each cell subset was spread evenly across all wells of several immunoSEQ 96-well plates, with each plate serving as a replicate. For sorted subsets, approximately 210 ng of genomic DNA, equivalent to 25,000 to 35,000 T cell genomes, went into each replicate PCR. Purified libraries were quantified with a Qubit 3.0 fluorometer, sized on a Bioanalyzer 2100, and re-quantified with the KAPA Library Quantification kit. A separate single-read 150-cycle Illumina NextSeq 550 flow cell was used to sequence each immunoSEQ 96-well plate. The original methods were these. Because the immunoSEQ output held only junctional sequences and lacked quality scores, the filtering could not match the filtering applied to full-length reads. To assign V/J genes and CDR3, sequences were annotated using PyIR, a Python wrapper for IgBLAST v1.9, with IMGT germline references. Any read was removed if the V/J assignment was weak (E-value above 1e-6), the CDR3 was missing, or the read contained stop codons, out-of-frame junctions, or ambiguous translated residues. V3J clonotypes were defined as sequences sharing an identical inferred V gene, J gene, and CDR3 amino acid sequence. To compute the percentage overlap between repertoires, the number of shared unique clonotypes was divided by the size of the smaller repertoire. Repertoire richness was assessed with RTK rarefaction, the Chao1 estimator, and Recon v2.1 estimates of unobserved clonotypes. For all TCRbeta clonotypes obtained by the gDNA method from four donors, generation probabilities were computed with OLGA. The source is immuneACCESS, and TCRdb retained only in-frame sequences with V and J called. Part of the clones is not carried over; for the studies checked, unresolved V genes explain less than half of this, and the remainder is unexplained. The V and J calls and clone size come from that table; D and trimming were worked out from the DNA. The sample has around 2.3 million clones on record, more than 90% of them singletons. The biggest ten clones account for approximately 0.13% of the sample.

The chain is assembled from TRBV30 and TRBJ1-2; the best D guess is TRBD1, with 5 bases matching. Sequenced: naive CD4+ T cells sorted from blood. The meaning of the sample's cell subset or site label: CD45RA+ positively selected. The sequence was collected from a man aged 18 to 35 in good health. The CDR3 is CAWSVLQGLVGGYTF. DNA sequence: TGTGCCTGGAGTGTACTGCAGGGACTGGTGGGTGGCTACACCTTC.